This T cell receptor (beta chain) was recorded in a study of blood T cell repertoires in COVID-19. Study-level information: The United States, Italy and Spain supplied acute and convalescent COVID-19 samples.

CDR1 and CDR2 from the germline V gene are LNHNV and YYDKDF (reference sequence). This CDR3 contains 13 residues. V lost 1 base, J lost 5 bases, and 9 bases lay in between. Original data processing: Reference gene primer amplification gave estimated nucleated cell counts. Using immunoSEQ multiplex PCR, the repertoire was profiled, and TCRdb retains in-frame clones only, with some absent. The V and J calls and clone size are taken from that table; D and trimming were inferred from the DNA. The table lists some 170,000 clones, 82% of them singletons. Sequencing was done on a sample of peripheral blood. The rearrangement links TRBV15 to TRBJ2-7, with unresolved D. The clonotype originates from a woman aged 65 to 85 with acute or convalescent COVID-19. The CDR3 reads CATSRVFENEQYF. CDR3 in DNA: TGTGCCACCAGCAGAGTTTTTGAGAACGAGCAGTACTTC.